This T cell receptor beta chain was identified during a study of CD8 T cells in Susac syndrome. Reverse transcription of about 0.45 to 1 ug RNA was carried out with random hexamers. TCRdb fed the immunoSEQ multiplex PCR reads into MiXCR, producing one record per CDR3 protein. The sample has 95,000 to 150,000 distinct CDR3 sequences, around 96% seen once. The CDR3 is 12 residues long. Germline V lookup: CDR1 SQVTM, CDR2 ANQGSEA. The germline V and J ends were trimmed by 4 bases and 6 bases, with 12 bases remaining between them. The V gene is TRBV29-1, the J gene TRBJ1-2; D uncertain. This TCR came from a human donor with Susac syndrome. The sequenced sample was CD4+ T cells from PBMCs. CDR3 nucleotide sequence: TGCAGCGTTGCTTCTTTAAGGGATGGCTACACCTTC. It encodes CSVASLRDGYTF.